This is a list of T cell receptor beta chains from one sample in a study of post-analysis software for immune sequencing data. From the PCR reads, TCRdb called clonotypes with MiXCR, one entry per CDR3 protein. Counted here are 400,000 to 500,000 distinct CDR3 sequences, 30% to 45% occurring once; the ten biggest clones make up approximately 7.1%. The material sequenced was blood. Source of these receptors: a girl aged 2 to 10 with multiple sclerosis. The CDR3 runs from the conserved cysteine through the conserved F or W. D genes are given only for firm matches.

>TRBJ1-1|TRBV7-2|NA
CASSLVARDTEAFF
>TRBJ2-5|TRBV7-9|NA
CASSLLPGVIGETQYF
>TRBJ2-3|TRBV29-1|NA
CSGLPSADTQYF
>TRBJ2-4|TRBV2|NA
CASRSALAKNIQYF
>TRBJ2-5|TRBV6-2/TRBV6-3|NA
CASNPRGRPQETQYF
>TRBJ1-1|TRBV6-6|TRBD1
CASSYVGQVGTEAFF
>TRBJ2-4|TRBV20-1|NA
CSGVQGAKNIQYF
>TRBJ2-1|TRBV20-1|NA
CSAPDSSISVEFF
>TRBJ1-2|TRBV7-8|TRBD1
CASSSRTGSNYGYTF
>TRBJ2-6|TRBV20-1|NA
CSARDQRGVLTF
>TRBJ1-1|TRBV12-3/TRBV12-4|NA
CASSWGNLADTEAFF
>TRBJ2-5|TRBV28|TRBD2
CASSLLAGAFQETQYF
>TRBJ2-5|TRBV29-1|NA
CSVEGPETQYF
>TRBJ2-7|TRBV20-1|TRBD1
CSAKGIGTEFYEQYF
>TRBJ1-5|TRBV3-1|NA
CASSQMTGGTQPQHF
>TRBJ1-4|TRBV12-3/TRBV12-4|NA
CASSLLGRNEKLFF
>TRBJ1-1|TRBV29-1|NA
CSVAATPGQPSEAFF
>TRBJ1-1|TRBV6-2/TRBV6-3|NA
CASSYLYYRAVTEAFF
>TRBJ2-7|TRBV18|NA
CASSPTGHYEQYF
>TRBJ2-7|TRBV12-3/TRBV12-4|NA
CASSSSRVPYEQYF
>TRBJ2-3|TRBV25-1|TRBD1
CAKVNRGTSTDTQYF
>TRBJ2-1|TRBV7-9|NA
CASSKQGHEQFF
>TRBJ2-3|TRBV11-3|NA
CASSLGTETSTDTQYF
>TRBJ2-6|TRBV28|NA
CASRGAAQPSGANVLTF